The 14 T cell receptor beta chains given below trace back to one sample, sequenced in a study of neurological immune-mediated disorders. One entry per CDR3 protein, called by TCRdb with MiXCR from the 5' RACE reads. Altogether 65,000 to 90,000 distinct CDR3 sequences are present, roughly 4.8% being singletons, with the ten largest covering 2% to 2.5%. The sequencing sample was made of PBMCs. Receptors originate from a woman aged 25 to 45 with multiple sclerosis.

The chain employs TRBV5-1 and TRBJ2-3, with D maybe TRBD1 (6 bases). The CDR3 length is 14 residues. CDR1 and CDR2 from the germline V gene are SGHRS and YFSETQ. V shed 4 bases and J shed 5 bases, with 14 bases lying between them. As DNA, the CDR3 is TGCGCCAGCAGCGATGTAGCAGGGGAAGATACGCAGTATTTT. This encodes CASSDVAGEDTQYF. Full variable domain (remainder filled in from reference TRBV5-1 and TRBJ2-3): KAGVTQTPRYLIKTRGQQVTLSCSPISGHRSVSWYQQTPGQGLQFLFEYFSETQRNKGNFPGRFSGRQFSNSRSEMNVSTLELGDSALYLCASSDVAGEDTQYFGPGTRLTVL.

This clonotype has at least ten counts. The chain employs TRBV7-6 and TRBJ1-4; 8 bases fit TRBD1. The germline V gene has CDR1 SGHVS and CDR2 FNYEAQ. There are 15 residues in the CDR3. J gave up 4 bases and V 3 bases, and 4 bases lay outside the gene matches. The CDR3 here is CASSFQTGVNEKLFF. CDR3 nucleotide sequence: TGTGCCAGCAGCTTCCAGACAGGGGTTAATGAAAAACTGTTTTTT.

In this sample, this clonotype turned up many times. The gene calls are TRBV5-1 and TRBJ1-4, with D unclear. CDR3 length equals 15 residues. CDR1 SGHRS and CDR2 YFSETQ come from the germline V gene. V shed 1 base and J shed 5 bases, with 12 bases lying between them. The CDR3 nucleotides read TGCGCCAGCAGCTTGTGGGGAGGGCAGAATGAAAAACTGTTTTTT. The encoded protein is CASSLWGGQNEKLFF.

This clonotype showed up many times. This sequence joins TRBV12-3 or TRBV12-4 and TRBJ2-2; TRBD1 matches 8 bases. CDR3 size: 15 residues. With 2 bases clipped from V and 6 bases from J, the junction kept 5 bases outside the gene matches. The CDR3 DNA reads TGTGCCAGCAGTTTATCGGGACAGGCCCCCGGGGAGCTGTTTTTT. As protein: CASSLSGQAPGELFF.

Ten or more counts support this clonotype. The chain uses TRBV14 and TRBJ2-1, with TRBD1 matching over 9 bases. Germline CDR1 SGHDN, CDR2 FVKESK. With 2 bases clipped from V and 4 bases from J, the junction kept 12 bases outside the gene matches. CDR3 length: 18 amino acids. CDR3 loop: CASSQLPNRQGGYNEQFF. The CDR3, as DNA: TGTGCCAGCAGCCAACTCCCGAATCGACAGGGGGGGTACAATGAGCAGTTCTTC. Drawing the rest from reference TRBV14 and TRBJ2-1, the complete variable domain is EAGVTQFPSHSVIEKGQTVTLRCDPISGHDNLYWYRRVMGKEIKFLLHFVKESKQDESGMPNNRFLAERTGGTYSTLKVQPAELEDSGVYFCASSQLPNRQGGYNEQFFGPGTRLTVL.

This clonotype was seen ten or more times. The chain joins TRBV25-1 to TRBJ1-1; 8 nucleotides match TRBD1. The length of the CDR3 is 14 residues. Looked up from germline, CDR1 is MGHDK and CDR2 is SYGVNS. V dropped 5 bases and J dropped 3; count of bases not matched to a gene: 5. This CDR3 reads CASSRTGRDTEAFF. CDR3 sequence (DNA): TGTGCCAGCAGTAGGACAGGGAGGGACACTGAAGCTTTCTTT.

The V call is TRBV24-1, the J call TRBJ2-1; TRBD2 might be the D (6 bases). This CDR3 has 15 residues. The germline CDR1 and CDR2 sequences are KGHDR and SFDVKD. The V end lost 1 base, the J end lost 7 bases, and 13 bases lay between the germline ends. CDR3 DNA sequence: TGTGCCACCAGTGATTTCGGGACTCCCGGGAATGAGCAGTTCTTC. Protein sequence: CATSDFGTPGNEQFF.

This clonotype was picked up many times. The chain recombines TRBV20-1 with TRBJ2-3; D uncertain. V lost 4 bases to trimming and J lost 4 bases, with 15 bases between them. Germline values: CDR1 DFQATT, CDR2 SNEGSKA (reference sequence). This CDR3 is 14 amino acids long. The CDR3 is CSANPDNGPDTQYF. For the CDR3, the DNA is TGCAGTGCTAACCCGGATAATGGGCCAGATACGCAGTATTTT.

This clonotype was observed many times. V gene TRBV28 combines with J gene TRBJ2-5; 8 bases map to TRBD2. J was trimmed by 2 bases and V by 4 bases; bases with no gene match: 9. The CDR3 contains 16 residues. Germline lookup yields CDR1 MDHEN and CDR2 SYDVKM. The chain's CDR3 is CASSYSGGPGQETQYF. Here the CDR3 DNA reads TGTGCCAGCAGTTATTCGGGAGGGCCGGGACAAGAGACCCAGTACTTC.

At least ten counts were recorded for this clonotype. The rearrangement joins TRBV5-1 to TRBJ1-1; perhaps TRBD1 as D (5 bases). Trimming shortened V by 0 bases and J by 0 bases, and 9 bases separated the two germline ends. The germline V gene has CDR1 SGHRS and CDR2 YFSETQ. The CDR3 loop spans 15 amino acids. The CDR3 sequence is CASSLVGGLNTEAFF. CDR3 DNA sequence: TGCGCCAGCAGCTTGGTGGGGGGGTTGAACACTGAAGCTTTCTTT.

The chain uses TRBV12-3 or TRBV12-4 and TRBJ2-7; a possible D gene is TRBD2 (5 bases). Trimming stripped 5 bases from V and 3 bases from J, with 14 bases between. The CDR3 has 14 residues. The CDR3 coding sequence is TGTGCCAGCAGTCTAACCGGGGAATACTACGAGCAGTACTTC. It codes for CASSLTGEYYEQYF.

V usage is TRBV18 and J usage is TRBJ2-1; possibly TRBD2 for D (6 bases). This CDR3 region has 15 residues. The germline V gene has CDR1 KGHSH and CDR2 LQKENI. V lost 6 bases to trimming and J lost 3 bases, with 15 bases between them. CDR3 nucleotides: TGTGCCAGCTCGTCAGCGGGCAGAGTCTACAATGAGCAGTTCTTC. Amino acid sequence: CASSSAGRVYNEQFF.

This clonotype was seen many times. This chain connects TRBV20-1 to TRBJ1-2; 7 bases fit TRBD1. Germline CDR1 reads DFQATT; CDR2 reads SNEGSKA (reference sequence). Unmatched junction bases numbered 5, after V lost 5 bases and J lost 2 bases. The CDR3 loop spans 13 amino acids. For the CDR3, the DNA is TGCAGTGCTGAGGGGGCTGCAAACTATGGCTACACCTTC. Its protein is CSAEGAANYGYTF.

In its sample, this clonotype was seen many times. The chain has TRBV10-2 and TRBJ1-1; no clear D. Germline V gene data show CDR1 as WSHSY and CDR2 as SAAADI. CDR3 size: 14 residues. Trimming took off 4 bases at V and 4 bases at J, with 13 bases between the two ends. The CDR3 DNA follows: TGCGCCAGCAGTGCGGTCGGTCGCGCCACTGAAGCTTTCTTT. It encodes CASSAVGRATEAFF.